This TCR beta chain was sequenced for a study of blood T cell repertoires in COVID-19. Study-level background: PBMCs, B-cell-depleted T cells, or T cells were the source of the cDNA or gDNA that made up the material.

As processed by the authors: It was from reference gene primer amplification that nucleated cell counts were estimated. TCRdb's table, derived via immunoSEQ multiplex PCR, lists solely in-frame clones and lacks some. The DNA was the basis for D and trimming; V, J and clone size are from that table. This sample carries around 230,000 clones, 70% to 90% of them seen once, and the ten largest clones take around 9%. This clone was counted once. Cohort assignment relied on participant-reported clinical history. Cohort 3 donors were reported recovered after two negative PCRs, clearance, or symptom resolution. The CDR3 is 15 residues long. The V end lost 2 bases, the J end lost 4 bases, and 14 bases lay between the germline ends. Germline CDR1 is KGHSH and CDR2 is LQKENI.

The receptor was derived from a man aged 35 to 55 who had recovered from COVID-19. Material: PBMCs or T cells enriched from blood (not recorded which). The J gene is TRBJ2-5, the V gene TRBV18, with D possibly being TRBD2 (6 bases). CDR3 DNA: TGTGCCAGCTCACCAGTGTCCATGGGGGGAGAGACCCAGTACTTC. It specifies CASSPVSMGGETQYF.